This TCR beta chain was sequenced during a study of post-analysis software for immune sequencing data. Whole-study findings and limits: Patients carried roughly five TRBV segments more frequently than controls did, and TRBV5-6, TRBV5-1 and TRBV20-1 were among them.

Each TCR beta cDNA library carried unique molecular identifiers. TCRdb re-called the PCR reads through MiXCR, storing one row per CDR3 protein. Here the sample spans fewer than 700,000 distinct CDR3 sequences, 44% being singletons. This clonotype was found once. The antigen is undetermined. After removal of 4 bases from V and 3 bases from J, the junction contained 12 bases not matched to a gene. Looked up from germline, CDR1 is MGHRA and CDR2 is YSYEKL. The CDR3 has 16 amino acids. The chain combines TRBV4-1 with TRBJ2-7, with 7 bases matching TRBD1. Sequencing was carried out using blood. This clonotype was sampled from a girl aged 10 to 17 with multiple sclerosis. The CDR3 DNA is TGCGCCAGCAGCCTATCATCCGGGACAGCCCTCTACGAGCAGTACTTC. Protein: CASSLSSGTALYEQYF.